These 21 T cell receptor beta chains were sequenced from one sample in a study of T cell clones after liver transplantation. Clones were sequenced by immunoSEQ multiplex PCR, and TCRdb holds only the in-frame ones, with some missing. In the table there are tens of thousands of clones, 71% of which are singletons. This specimen was CD4+ T cells from blood, taken before liver transplant. Every receptor here comes from a human donor who received a liver transplant.

This clone was counted only a few times. V and J are TRBV6-6 and TRBJ2-7, with D maybe TRBD1 (6 bases). The germline gives CDR1 MNHNY, CDR2 SVGAGI (reference sequence). The V end was cut by 8 bases, the J end by 3 bases, with 14 bases between. The CDR3 loop spans 13 amino acids. CDR3 coding DNA: TGTGCCAGCCGTACAGGGAATATCTACGAGCAGTACTTC. It is translated as CASRTGNIYEQYF.

The genes are TRBV4-2 and TRBJ2-3, with 9 bases aligning to TRBD2. The germline gives CDR1 LGHNA, CDR2 YNFKEQ. CDR3 length: 18 amino acids. V gave up 0 bases and J gave up 2 bases; unmatched junction bases: 9. The CDR3 region has the DNA TGTGCCAGCAGCCAAGATCCTGTGGGCGGGGGGGCCACAGATACGCAGTATTTT. Protein product: CASSQDPVGGGATDTQYF.

The table lists this clone with a few counts. The chain combines TRBV15 with TRBJ1-5; 8 nucleotides agree with TRBD1. From germline, CDR1 is LNHNV and CDR2 YYDKDF (reference sequence). V lost 3 bases to trimming and J lost 0 bases; unmatched junction nucleotides: 7. The CDR3 totals 17 residues. DNA for the CDR3: TGTGCCACCAGCAGGGCGGGACAGGAGTATAGCAATCAGCCCCAGCATTTT. This sequence encodes CATSRAGQEYSNQPQHF.

This chain joins TRBV7-2 and TRBJ1-1, with TRBD1 matching 7 bases. The trim removed 4 bases at V and 8 bases at J, leaving 10 bases unmatched. CDR3 length: 14 amino acids. CDR1 and CDR2 from the germline V gene are SGHTA and FQGNSA. The CDR3 DNA reads as TGTGCCAGCAGCTCGACGACAGGGATGAGAGAAGCTTTCTTT. Residues: CASSSTTGMREAFF.

The J gene is TRBJ1-1, the V gene TRBV9; 11 bases map to TRBD1. There are 14 residues in the CDR3. V trimming: 4 bases; J trimming: 11 bases; junction bases outside the gene matches: 10. Germline CDR1 and CDR2: SGDLS and YYNGEE. CDR3 nucleotides: TGTGCCAGCAGCTTACAGGTGGGACAGGGGGTGGCTTTCTTT. It encodes CASSLQVGQGVAFF.

V is TRBV2 and J is TRBJ1-1, with D hard to call. From germline, CDR1 is SNHLY and CDR2 FYNNEI. V shed 8 bases and J shed 4 bases, with 14 bases lying between them. This CDR3 is built from 13 residues. The CDR3 is CASAEREGTEAFF. The CDR3 nucleotides are TGTGCCAGCGCTGAGAGGGAAGGCACTGAAGCTTTCTTT.

At least ten counts were recorded for this clone. The chain joins TRBV9 to TRBJ1-3; 7 bases are shared with TRBD1. Per the germline V gene, CDR1 is SGDLS and CDR2 is YYNGEE. This CDR3 has 13 residues. V was pared by 4 bases and J by 8 bases, with 6 bases of the junction left unmatched. Here the CDR3 DNA reads TGTGCCAGCAGCCCTGGGACAGAGTACACCATATATTTT. It yields the protein CASSPGTEYTIYF.

The J gene is TRBJ2-2, the V gene TRBV7-3; 7 bases fit TRBD1. Germline-derived CDR1 and CDR2 are SGHTA and FQGTGA. J was trimmed by 4 bases and V by 5 bases; bases with no gene match: 10. The length of the CDR3 is 16 residues. Written as DNA, the CDR3 is TGTGCCAGCAGCCGAACAGGGGATGGGGGCACCGGGGAGCTGTTTTTT. Protein: CASSRTGDGGTGELFF.

J is TRBJ2-3 and V is TRBV2; 7 positions match TRBD2. J was trimmed by 1 base and V by 0 bases; bases with no gene match: 4. This CDR3 has 16 amino acids. Germline V CDR1 and CDR2: SNHLY, FYNNEI. CDR3 residues: CASSEALGRGTDTQYF. The CDR3 nucleotides are TGTGCCAGCAGTGAAGCGCTGGGGAGGGGCACAGATACGCAGTATTTT.

The rearrangement links TRBV6-5 to TRBJ2-5; tentative D call: TRBD2 (6 bases). Trimming removed 2 bases from V and 5 bases from J, with 9 bases in between. Germline V lookup: CDR1 MNHEY, CDR2 SVGAGI. CDR3 length equals 13 residues. In nucleotides, the CDR3 is TGTGCCAGCAGTTACGGAGGGGAGGAGACCCAGTACTTC. Amino acids: CASSYGGEETQYF.

The rearrangement joins TRBV5-6 to TRBJ2-1; 8 positions agree with TRBD1. Trimming removed 3 bases from V and 0 bases from J; junction bases left unmatched: 5. The CDR3 loop spans 16 amino acids. The germline CDR1 and CDR2 sequences are SGHDT and YYEEEE. The CDR3 nucleotides read TGTGCCAGCAGCTCCGACAGGGGCAGCTCCTACAATGAGCAGTTCTTC. Translation: CASSSDRGSSYNEQFF.

Only a few counts were recorded for this clone. Other nucleotide sequences from this sample produce the same CDR3. The rearrangement links TRBV5-1 to TRBJ2-2; 10 nucleotides agree with TRBD1. The CDR3 length is 15 residues. With V trimmed by 3 bases and J by 5 bases, 4 bases remained unmatched. Germline CDR1 is SGHRS and CDR2 is YFSETQ. CDR3 sequence reads: CASSSGQGGTGELFF. The CDR3 bases are TGCGCCAGCAGCTCTGGACAGGGGGGGACCGGGGAGCTGTTTTTT.

This clone appeared a few times. The chain has TRBV30 and TRBJ2-7; TRBD1 aligns across 9 bases. The CDR3 runs 13 residues. Germline CDR1 reads GTSNPN; CDR2 reads SVGIG (reference sequence). The V segment lost 4 bases and the J segment 9 bases; nucleotides outside the gene matches: 10. CDR3 DNA sequence: TGTGCCTGGACCAGGACAGGGGCCGGGGGGCAGTACTTC. It yields the protein CAWTRTGAGGQYF.

This sequence joins TRBV7-2 and TRBJ2-2; the D gene is possibly TRBD1 (5 bases). This CDR3 is built from 15 residues. Trimming removed 3 bases from V and 5 bases from J, with 13 bases in between. Germline-derived CDR1 and CDR2 are SGHTA and FQGNSA. CDR3 region: CASSFRAMGTGELFF. CDR3 sequence (DNA): TGTGCCAGCAGCTTCAGGGCTATGGGTACCGGGGAGCTGTTTTTT.

This clone was observed at least ten times. This sequence joins TRBV4-1 and TRBJ1-6; maybe TRBD1 (6 bases). The V gene lost 2 bases and the J gene lost 9 bases, with 17 bases spanning the gap. The germline gives CDR1 MGHRA, CDR2 YSYEKL. This CDR3 contains 16 residues. The CDR3 nucleotides read TGCGCCAGCAGCCAACCCGTACAGGGATATCGTTCACCCCTCCACTTT. Its translation is CASSQPVQGYRSPLHF.

The chain links TRBV28 to TRBJ1-2; TRBD1 agrees at 9 bases. The ends lost 5 bases at V and 2 bases at J; junction bases unmatched: 3. This CDR3 region has 14 residues. Germline V gives CDR1 MDHEN, CDR2 SYDVKM. The CDR3 protein is CASSQQGANYGYTF. In DNA form, the CDR3 reads TGTGCCAGCAGTCAACAGGGGGCGAACTATGGCTACACCTTC.

This chain links TRBV30 with TRBJ1-4, with a possible D match to TRBD1 (6 bases). Germline CDR1 is GTSNPN and CDR2 is SVGIG (reference sequence). Trimming removed 3 bases from V and 8 bases from J, with 10 bases in between. The CDR3 has 12 residues. In DNA form, the CDR3 reads TGTGCCTGGAGACAGGGAGGGGAAAAACTGTTTTTT. Protein product: CAWRQGGEKLFF.

V is TRBV9 and J is TRBJ2-2; 11 bases map to TRBD2. The trim removed 1 base at V and 8 bases at J, leaving 4 bases unmatched. The CDR3 loop spans 15 amino acids. The germline CDR1 and CDR2 sequences are SGDLS and YYNGEE. Written as DNA, the CDR3 is TGTGCCAGCAGCGTATCGACTAGCGGGGTAGGGGAGCTGTTTTTT. This translates into CASSVSTSGVGELFF.

V gene TRBV4-1 combines with J gene TRBJ2-7; D is undetermined. The CDR3 sequence is 15 residues long. CDR1 is MGHRA and CDR2 is YSYEKL in the germline V gene. The V end lost 0 bases, the J end lost 1 base, and 10 bases lay between the germline ends. The CDR3 bases are TGCGCCAGCAGCCAAGAGATGGGCGATTCCTACGAGCAGTACTTC. Its translation is CASSQEMGDSYEQYF.

The chain has TRBV9 and TRBJ2-2, with 10 positions matching TRBD2. CDR3 length: 16 residues. The V gene end was trimmed by 4 bases and the J gene end by 7 bases; junction bases not matched to a gene: 10. The germline V gene encodes CDR1 SGDLS and CDR2 YYNGEE. CDR3: CASSLASGGAYGELFF. The CDR3 DNA reads as TGTGCCAGCAGCCTCGCCAGCGGGGGGGCTTACGGGGAGCTGTTTTTT.

V usage is TRBV7-3 and J usage is TRBJ1-1; D is ambiguous. This CDR3 has 15 residues. CDR1 is SGHTA, CDR2 FQGTGA, per germline. V was clipped by 5 bases and J by 8 bases, with 21 bases between them. CDR3 amino acids: CASSPTVGGASEAFF. The CDR3 bases are TGTGCCAGCAGCCCGACCGTCGGCGGAGCCTCCGAAGCTTTCTTT.